Ten or more counts support the clone carrying this TCR beta chain. Its antigen is unknown. The sequenced template was cDNA made from the entire isolated RNA. Profiled with immunoSEQ multiplex PCR; TCRdb holds only in-frame clones, not every one. The repertoire includes some 220,000 clones, 9.5% to 13% of them detected once, and over 1% sits in the top ten. The sample comes from a study of beta chain features in type 1 diabetes. Overall study findings and caveats: In patients and controls equally, PCR might favor templates that are shorter.

The receptor was derived from a man younger than 35 in good health. What was sequenced was central memory CD4+ T cells from blood.

CDR3 coding DNA: TGTGCCAGCAGTCTGACCCGAAAACTGTTTTTT. This gives the protein CASSLTRKLFF. V gene TRBV28 combines with J gene TRBJ1-4; D remains unclear. Germline CDR1 MDHEN, CDR2 SYDVKM. The V end was cut by 5 bases, the J end by 10 bases, with 8 bases between. This CDR3 comprises 11 residues.